This T cell receptor beta chain was identified during a study of breast tumors, draining lymph nodes, adjacent tissues. The lymph nodes were axillary draining lymph nodes from breast cancer patients. The germline gives CDR1 SSHAT, CDR2 FNYEAQ (reference sequence). CDR3 length equals 17 residues. In the case of this clonotype: One end of the junction varies from germline; a read error may be responsible.

TCRdb fed the multiplex PCR reads into MiXCR, producing one record per CDR3 protein. The sample carries about 270,000 distinct CDR3 sequences, roughly 31% recorded once. This rearrangement joins TRBV7-7 to TRBJ2-6; 10 nucleotides align to TRBD2. The source is a female donor with breast cancer. Some clones in this sample may be carry-over from other donors' samples. The sequencing sample was made of axillary lymph node tissue. CDR3 nucleotide sequence: TGTGCTAGCAGCTTAGCGGGGGGAGGCGCTGGGGCCAACGTCCTGACTTTC. The encoded protein is CASSLAGGGAGANVLTF.